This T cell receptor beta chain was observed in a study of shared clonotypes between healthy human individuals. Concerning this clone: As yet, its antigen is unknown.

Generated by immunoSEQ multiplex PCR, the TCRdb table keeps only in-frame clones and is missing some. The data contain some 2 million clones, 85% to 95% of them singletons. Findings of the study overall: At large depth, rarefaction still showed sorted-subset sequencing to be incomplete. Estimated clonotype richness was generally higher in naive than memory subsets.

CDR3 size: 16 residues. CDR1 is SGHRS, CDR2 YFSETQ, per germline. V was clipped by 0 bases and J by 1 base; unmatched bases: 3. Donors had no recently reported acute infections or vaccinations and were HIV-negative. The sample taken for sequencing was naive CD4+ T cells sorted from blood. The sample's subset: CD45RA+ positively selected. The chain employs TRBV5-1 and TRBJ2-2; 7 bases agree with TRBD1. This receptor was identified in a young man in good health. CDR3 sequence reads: CASSLVWTGNTGELFF. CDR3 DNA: TGCGCCAGCAGCTTGGTTTGGACAGGGAACACCGGGGAGCTGTTTTTT.